A single sample gave rise to the 6 T cell receptor beta chains below, sequenced in a study of post-analysis software for immune sequencing data. These receptors have no identified antigens. Regarding the study as a whole: Five or six TRBV segments (TRBV5-6, TRBV5-1 and TRBV20-1 among them) occurred more frequently in patients than in controls.

TCR beta cDNA libraries included unique molecular identifiers. Using its own MiXCR run on the PCR reads, TCRdb lists one record per CDR3 protein. Here the sample spans hundreds of thousands of distinct CDR3 sequences, less than 35% being singletons. The sample consisted of blood. The receptors stem from a girl between 10 and 17 years old with multiple sclerosis.

Points on this clonotype: At one boundary the junction diverges from the germline segment, which might be a read error. The chain links TRBV24-1 to TRBJ1-5; D is unclear. The CDR3 spans 14 residues. Germline CDR1 KGHDR, CDR2 SFDVKD. CDR3 residues: CATSDFGSNQPQHF. The CDR3, as DNA: TGTGCCACCAGTGATTTCGGGTCGAATCAGCCTCAGCATTTT.

The J gene is TRBJ2-1, the V gene TRBV20-1, with 8 bases aligning to TRBD1. The CDR3 loop spans 15 amino acids. J was trimmed by 0 bases and V by 3 bases; bases with no gene match: 4. Germline V gene data show CDR1 as DFQATT and CDR2 as SNEGSKA (reference sequence). The CDR3 spells CSARVTGASYNEQFF. For the CDR3, the DNA is TGCAGTGCTAGGGTGACAGGGGCCTCCTACAATGAGCAGTTCTTC.

J is TRBJ2-3 and V is TRBV5-1, with D possibly matching TRBD1 (6 bases). CDR1 and CDR2 (germline): SGHRS, YFSETQ. This CDR3 contains 16 residues. The ends were cut back, 3 bases at V and 3 bases at J, with 17 bases in the middle. As DNA, the CDR3 is TGCGCCAGCAGCTCCGGACAGCTATACAGTACAGATACGCAGTATTTT. Translation: CASSSGQLYSTDTQYF.

This clonotype showed up many times. The rearrangement uses TRBV12-3 or TRBV12-4 and TRBJ2-5; D ambiguous. CDR3 length: 12 residues. Trimming cost V 3 bases and J 2 bases, with 4 bases left between them. DNA for the CDR3: TGTGCCAGCAGTTTGTTTCAAGAGACCCAGTACTTC. Amino acids: CASSLFQETQYF.

The rearrangement uses TRBV29-1 and TRBJ2-3; D possibly corresponds to TRBD2 (6 bases). The CDR3 extends over 16 amino acids. The germline gives CDR1 SQVTM, CDR2 ANQGSEA. The CDR3 DNA sequence: TGCCGAAAATTACCAGCGGGCGGTGCTAGCACAGATACGCAGTATTTT. This encodes CRKLPAGGASTDTQYF.

This clonotype has only a few counts. This rearrangement joins TRBV20-1 to TRBJ2-7, with 8 bases fitting TRBD1. This CDR3 has 14 residues. The germline CDR1 and CDR2 sequences are DFQATT and SNEGSKA (reference sequence). The V segment lost 2 bases and the J segment 1 base; nucleotides outside the gene matches: 4. CDR3 residues: CSARPGTGSYEQYF. CDR3 bases: TGCAGTGCTAGACCCGGGACAGGATCCTACGAGCAGTACTTC.